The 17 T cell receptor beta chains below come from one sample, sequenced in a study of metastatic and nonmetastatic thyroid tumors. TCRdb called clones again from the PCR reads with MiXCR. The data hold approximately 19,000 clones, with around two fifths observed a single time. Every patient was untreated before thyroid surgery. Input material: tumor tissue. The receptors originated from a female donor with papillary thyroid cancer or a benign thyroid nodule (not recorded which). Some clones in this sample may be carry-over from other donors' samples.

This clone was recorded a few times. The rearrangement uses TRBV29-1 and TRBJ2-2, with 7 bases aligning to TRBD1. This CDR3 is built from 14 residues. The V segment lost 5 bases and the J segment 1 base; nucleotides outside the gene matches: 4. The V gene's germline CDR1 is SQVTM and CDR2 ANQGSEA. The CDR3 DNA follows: TGCAGCGTTCCCGACAGGGTGAACACCGGGGAGCTGTTTTTT. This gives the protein CSVPDRVNTGELFF.

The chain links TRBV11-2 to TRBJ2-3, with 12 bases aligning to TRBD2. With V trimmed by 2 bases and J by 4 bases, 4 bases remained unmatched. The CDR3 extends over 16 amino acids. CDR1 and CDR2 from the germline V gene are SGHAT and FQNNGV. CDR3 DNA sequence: TGTGCCAGCAGCTTACTAGCGGGAGGGTTCGCAGATACGCAGTATTTT. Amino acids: CASSLLAGGFADTQYF. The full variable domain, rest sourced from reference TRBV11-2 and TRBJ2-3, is EAGVAQSPRYKIIEKRQSVAFWCNPISGHATLYWYQQILGQGPKLLIQFQNNGVVDDSQLPKDRFSAERLKGVDSTLKIQPAKLEDSAVYLCASSLLAGGFADTQYFGPGTRLTVL.

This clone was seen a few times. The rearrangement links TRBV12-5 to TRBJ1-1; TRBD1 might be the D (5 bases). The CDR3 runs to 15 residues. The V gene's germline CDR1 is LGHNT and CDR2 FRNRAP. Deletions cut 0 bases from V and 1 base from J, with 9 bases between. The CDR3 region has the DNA TGTGCTAGTGGTTTGGTCACAGGTGCGAACACTGAAGCTTTCTTT. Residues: CASGLVTGANTEAFF.

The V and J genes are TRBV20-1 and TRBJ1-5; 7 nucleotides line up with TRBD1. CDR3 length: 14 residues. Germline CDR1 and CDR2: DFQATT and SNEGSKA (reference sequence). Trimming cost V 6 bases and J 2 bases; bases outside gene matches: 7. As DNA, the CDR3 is TGCAGTGCCCGACAGGGAGCGGGCAATCAGCCCCAGCATTTT. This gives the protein CSARQGAGNQPQHF.

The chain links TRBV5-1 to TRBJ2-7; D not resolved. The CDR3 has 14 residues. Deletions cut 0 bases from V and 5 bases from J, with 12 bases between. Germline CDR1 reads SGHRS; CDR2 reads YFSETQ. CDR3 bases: TGCGCCAGCAGCTTGGCCGTAGGTCTGGACGAGCAGTACTTC. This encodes CASSLAVGLDEQYF.

This chain's CDR3 is CASNLEYEQYF. DNA for the CDR3: TGTGCCAGCAATTTGGAATACGAGCAGTACTTC. The V and J genes are TRBV6-4 and TRBJ2-7; D not resolved. Deletions cut 7 bases from V and 4 bases from J, with 8 bases between. In germline, CDR1 is MRHNA, CDR2 SNTAGT. This CDR3 region has 11 residues.

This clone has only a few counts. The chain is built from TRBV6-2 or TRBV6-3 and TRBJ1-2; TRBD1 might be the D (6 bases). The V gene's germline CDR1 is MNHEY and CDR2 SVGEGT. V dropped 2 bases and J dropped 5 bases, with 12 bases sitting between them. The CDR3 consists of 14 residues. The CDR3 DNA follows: TGTGCCAGCAGTTACGTCTCGGGGGCTTATGGCTACACCTTC. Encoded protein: CASSYVSGAYGYTF.

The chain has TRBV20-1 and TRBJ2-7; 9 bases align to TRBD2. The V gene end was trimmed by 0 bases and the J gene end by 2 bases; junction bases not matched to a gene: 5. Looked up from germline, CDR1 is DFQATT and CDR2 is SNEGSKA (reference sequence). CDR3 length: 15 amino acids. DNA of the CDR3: TGCAGTGCTAGAGATCGGGCGGGAGGGACCTACGAGCAGTACTTC. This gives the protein CSARDRAGGTYEQYF.

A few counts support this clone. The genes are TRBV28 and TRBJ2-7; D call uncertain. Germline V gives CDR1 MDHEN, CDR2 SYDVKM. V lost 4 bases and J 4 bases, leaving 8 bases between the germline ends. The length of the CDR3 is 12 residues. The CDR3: CASSSRRYEQYF. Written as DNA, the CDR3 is TGTGCCAGCAGTTCACGAAGGTACGAGCAGTACTTC.

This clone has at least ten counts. CDR3 amino acids: CASSLHRLEVSSYNEQFF. In DNA form, the CDR3 reads TGTGCCAGCAGTTTACATCGACTGGAGGTGAGCTCCTACAATGAGCAGTTCTTC. The V and J genes are TRBV27 and TRBJ2-1; D is possibly TRBD2 (5 bases). Germline V gives CDR1 MNHEY, CDR2 SMNVEV (reference sequence). Trimming took off 2 bases at V and 0 bases at J, with 17 bases between the two ends. This CDR3 is 18 amino acids long.

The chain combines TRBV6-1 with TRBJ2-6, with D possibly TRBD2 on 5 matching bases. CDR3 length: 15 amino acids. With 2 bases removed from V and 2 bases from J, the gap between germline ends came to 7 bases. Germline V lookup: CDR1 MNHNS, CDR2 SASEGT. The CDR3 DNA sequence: TGTGCCAGCAGTGAAACCGGGGCTGGGGCCAACGTCCTGACTTTC. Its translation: CASSETGAGANVLTF.

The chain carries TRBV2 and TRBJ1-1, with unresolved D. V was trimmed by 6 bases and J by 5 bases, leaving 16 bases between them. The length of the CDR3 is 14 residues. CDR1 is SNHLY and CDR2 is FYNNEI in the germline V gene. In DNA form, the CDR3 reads TGTGCCAGCAGGCAAAGCTCCGGTAAGACTGAAGCTTTCTTT. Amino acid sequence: CASRQSSGKTEAFF.

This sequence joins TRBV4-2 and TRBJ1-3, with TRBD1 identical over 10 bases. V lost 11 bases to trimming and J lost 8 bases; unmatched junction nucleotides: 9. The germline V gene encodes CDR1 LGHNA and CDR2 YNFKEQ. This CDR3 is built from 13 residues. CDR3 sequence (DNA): TGTGCCTGCCGGGACAGGGGAGGGGACACCATATATTTT. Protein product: CACRDRGGDTIYF.

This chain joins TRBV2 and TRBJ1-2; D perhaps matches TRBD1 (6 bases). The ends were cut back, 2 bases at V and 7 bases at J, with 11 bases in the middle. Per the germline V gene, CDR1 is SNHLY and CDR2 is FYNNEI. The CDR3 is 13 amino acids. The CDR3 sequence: CASSESRGGGYTF. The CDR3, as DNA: TGTGCCAGCAGTGAATCCAGGGGAGGTGGCTACACCTTC.

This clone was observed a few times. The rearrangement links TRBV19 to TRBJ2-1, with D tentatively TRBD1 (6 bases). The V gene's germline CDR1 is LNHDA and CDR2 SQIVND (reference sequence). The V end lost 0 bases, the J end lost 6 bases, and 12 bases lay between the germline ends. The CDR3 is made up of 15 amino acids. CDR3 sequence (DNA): TGTGCCAGTAGTATAGATCATGGACAGAGCAATGAGCAGTTCTTC. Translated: CASSIDHGQSNEQFF.

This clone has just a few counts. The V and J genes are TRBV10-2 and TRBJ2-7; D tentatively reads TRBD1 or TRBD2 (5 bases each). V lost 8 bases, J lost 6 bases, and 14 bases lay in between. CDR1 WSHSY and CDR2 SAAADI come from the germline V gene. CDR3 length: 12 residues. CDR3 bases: TGCGCCAGCCGGGACGGGGAGCGCGAGCAGTACTTC. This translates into CASRDGEREQYF.

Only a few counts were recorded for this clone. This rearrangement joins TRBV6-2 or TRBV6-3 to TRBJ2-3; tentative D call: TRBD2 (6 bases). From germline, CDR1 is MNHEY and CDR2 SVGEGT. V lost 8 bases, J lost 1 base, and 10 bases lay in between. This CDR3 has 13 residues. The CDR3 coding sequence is TGTGCCAGCGGACCTAGCGGCACAGATACGCAGTATTTT. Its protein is CASGPSGTDTQYF.